Described below is a single T cell receptor (beta chain) sequence and its context. This sample is drawn from a study of shared clonotypes between healthy human individuals. CD45RO-negative cells were positively selected for CCR7, leaving out terminally differentiated effector memory CD45RA+ cells. CDR1 and CDR2 (germline): LNHDA, SQIVND (reference sequence). V gave up 0 bases and J gave up 5 bases, with 13 bases separating them. The CDR3 is made up of 15 amino acids. Assay used: immunoSEQ multiplex PCR; TCRdb lists only in-frame clones, some missing. The sample includes about 2 million clones, about 95% seen only once; the top ten take more than 0.9%.

J is TRBJ1-2 and V is TRBV19, with D hard to call. The source of this sequence is a man aged 18 to 29 in good health. The sequenced sample consisted of naive CD8+ T cells sorted from blood. The CDR3 bases are TGTGCCAGTAGTATAGATCTTACAAGCCCGTATGGCTACACCTTC. Encoded protein: CASSIDLTSPYGYTF.